This T cell receptor (beta chain) derives from a study of blood T cell repertoires in COVID-19. The overall study: Acute and convalescent COVID-19 specimens originated in the United States, Italy and Spain. PBMCs, B-cell-depleted T cells, or T cells provided the cDNA or gDNA that made up the material.

As processed by the authors: Nucleated cell number was recorded as an estimate derived from reference gene primer amplification. Some clones are missing from TCRdb's copy, which holds only in-frame ones; the method was immunoSEQ multiplex PCR. The V and J calls and the clone size are those of that table, but D and trimming were determined from the DNA. The data hold approximately 170,000 clones, with around 81% observed a single time. Germline CDR1 KGHSH, CDR2 LQKENI. CDR3 length: 17 amino acids. The V gene lost 3 bases and the J gene lost 3 bases, with 15 bases spanning the gap. This chain connects TRBV18 to TRBJ2-6, with D possibly being TRBD1 (6 bases). The TCR sequence derives from a man aged 55-75 years with active or convalescent COVID-19. The sequencing input was peripheral blood. Here the CDR3 reads CASSPGRGVRGANVLTF. CDR3 DNA sequence: TGTGCCAGCTCACCGGGCAGGGGTGTGCGTGGGGCCAACGTCCTGACTTTC.